The 18 T cell receptor beta chains listed next were all sequenced from one sample in a study of shared clonotypes between healthy human individuals. Some clones are missing from TCRdb's copy, which holds only in-frame ones; the method was immunoSEQ multiplex PCR. The repertoire has 2 million to 3 million clones, approximately 93% of them found once; the top ten carry approximately 0.36%. Source material: naive CD4+ T cells from PBMCs. Regarding subset: CD45RA+ positively selected. The receptors here all came from a man aged 18 to 29 in good health. Some clones in this sample may be carry-over from other donors' samples.

The chain couples TRBV7-2 to TRBJ2-2, with a possible D match to TRBD2 (5 bases). The germline V and J ends were trimmed by 7 bases and 6 bases, with 12 bases remaining between them. The CDR3 is 13 amino acids. The germline V gene has CDR1 SGHTA and CDR2 FQGNSA. The chain's CDR3 is CASTSKRSGELFF. The CDR3 DNA reads as TGTGCCAGCACCTCCAAGCGGTCCGGGGAGCTGTTTTTT.

V and J are TRBV11-3 and TRBJ2-1, with no clear D. The CDR3 consists of 14 residues. Germline-derived CDR1 and CDR2 are SGHNT and YENEEA. V gave up 6 bases and J gave up 8 bases, with 17 bases separating them. CDR3 sequence: CASSSRASLDEQFF. CDR3 DNA: TGTGCCAGCAGTTCACGGGCCTCCTTGGATGAGCAGTTCTTC.

Of note for this clone: This sample includes further DNA sequences coding for the same CDR3. This chain connects TRBV30 to TRBJ1-2; no firm D call. CDR1 is GTSNPN, CDR2 SVGIG, per germline (reference sequence). V was trimmed by 4 bases and J by 2 bases, leaving 5 bases between them. There are 11 residues in the CDR3. CDR3 loop: CAWTENYGYTF. As DNA, the CDR3 is TGTGCCTGGACTGAAAACTATGGCTACACCTTC.

In regard to this clone: In the same sample, other DNA sequences code for this CDR3. The chain carries TRBV6-6 and TRBJ1-5; D is uncertain. Germline V CDR1 and CDR2: MNHNY, SVGAGI (reference sequence). Trimming shortened V by 6 bases and J by 0 bases, and 6 bases separated the two germline ends. The CDR3 is 13 residues long. Here the CDR3 DNA reads TGTGCCAGCAGGCCAGATAGCAATCAGCCCCAGCATTTT. Its protein is CASRPDSNQPQHF.

The chain links TRBV19 to TRBJ1-4, with unresolved D. V was trimmed by 11 bases and J by 6 bases, leaving 22 bases between them. CDR3 length: 15 amino acids. In germline, CDR1 is LNHDA, CDR2 SQIVND (reference sequence). The CDR3 here is CASREGREVDEKLFF. The CDR3 DNA sequence: TGTGCCTCGCGCGAGGGAAGGGAGGTAGATGAAAAACTGTTTTTT.

The gene calls are TRBV9 and TRBJ1-2; TRBD1 might be the D (5 bases). Trimming pared 4 bases from V and 4 bases from J, leaving 20 bases between. Germline loops: CDR1 SGDLS, CDR2 YYNGEE. This CDR3 is 16 amino acids long. In DNA, the CDR3 is TGTGCCAGCAGCCCCGAACGACAGACTAGAACCTATGGCTACACCTTC. It encodes CASSPERQTRTYGYTF. The whole variable domain, remainder taken from reference TRBV9 and TRBJ1-2, is DSGVTQTPKHLITATGQRVTLRCSPRSGDLSVYWYQQSLDQGLQFLIQYYNGEERAKGNILERFSAQQFPDLHSELNLSSLELGDSALYFCASSPERQTRTYGYTFGSGTRLTVV.

V gene TRBV6-1 combines with J gene TRBJ2-1; possible D gene TRBD1, 6 bases. The CDR3 extends over 13 amino acids. Trimming stripped 5 bases from V and 14 bases from J, with 19 bases between. Germline V gives CDR1 MNHNS, CDR2 SASEGT. CDR3 DNA: TGTGCCAGCAGTTGGAACAGGGTTGGTTACGAGTTCTTC. Encoded protein: CASSWNRVGYEFF.

This chain links TRBV4-2 with TRBJ2-6, with D tentatively TRBD1 (6 bases). With 2 bases removed from V and 0 bases from J, the gap between germline ends came to 11 bases. CDR3 length: 17 amino acids. Germline V gene data show CDR1 as LGHNA and CDR2 as YNFKEQ. DNA for the CDR3: TGTGCCAGCAGCCAACAGGACAGCCGCTCTGGGGCCAACGTCCTGACTTTC. This encodes CASSQQDSRSGANVLTF.

The CDR3 loop reads CASSFSGRRETQYF. The CDR3 region has the DNA TGTGCCAGCAGCTTCAGCGGGAGGCGGGAGACCCAGTACTTC. The chain employs TRBV7-3 and TRBJ2-5; 9 positions match TRBD2. The CDR3 covers 14 residues. Per the germline V gene, CDR1 is SGHTA and CDR2 is FQGTGA. V trimming: 3 bases; J trimming: 5 bases; junction bases outside the gene matches: 4.

As regards this clone: The same CDR3 arises from other DNA sequences in this sample as well. The V and J genes are TRBV9 and TRBJ1-5, with 7 positions matching TRBD1. CDR1 and CDR2 from the germline V gene are SGDLS and YYNGEE. The trim removed 0 bases at V and 5 bases at J, leaving 5 bases unmatched. This CDR3 comprises 15 residues. The chain's CDR3 is CASSVAGTGDQPQHF. CDR3 sequence (DNA): TGTGCCAGCAGCGTAGCTGGAACAGGGGATCAGCCCCAGCATTTT.

The J gene is TRBJ1-1, the V gene TRBV5-4, with D perhaps TRBD1 (6 bases). The CDR3 has 15 residues. The V end lost 2 bases, the J end lost 4 bases, and 15 bases lay between the germline ends. Per germline, CDR1 SGHNT and CDR2 YYREEE (reference sequence). The CDR3 here is CASSFGGRLSTEAFF. The CDR3 nucleotides are TGTGCCAGCAGCTTCGGGGGCAGATTATCCACTGAAGCTTTCTTT.

The chain carries TRBV2 and TRBJ1-1, with D hard to call. CDR1 SNHLY and CDR2 FYNNEI come from the germline V gene. The CDR3 contains 12 residues. V lost 3 bases to trimming and J lost 6 bases, with 8 bases between them. CDR3 in amino acids: CASSENGPEAFF. The CDR3 bases are TGTGCCAGCAGTGAGAACGGGCCTGAAGCTTTCTTT. Together with reference TRBV2 and TRBJ1-1, the CDR3 gives the full variable domain: EPEVTQTPSHQVTQMGQEVILRCVPISNHLYFYWYRQILGQKVEFLVSFYNNEISEKSEIFDDQFSVERPDGSNFTLKIRSTKLEDSAMYFCASSENGPEAFFGQGTRLTVV.

The rearrangement joins TRBV6-6 to TRBJ1-3; a weak D match, TRBD1 (6 bases). Germline V gives CDR1 MNHNY, CDR2 SVGAGI (reference sequence). V was trimmed by 3 bases and J by 4 bases, leaving 13 bases between them. This CDR3 comprises 15 residues. The CDR3 DNA is TGTGCCAGCAGTTATTCGGGGGCTTGGGGAAACACCATATATTTT. This sequence encodes CASSYSGAWGNTIYF.

The V gene is TRBV6-5, the J gene TRBJ2-5; the D gene is possibly TRBD2 (5 bases). The germline V gene has CDR1 MNHEY and CDR2 SVGAGI. The V end was cut by 2 bases, the J end by 1 base, with 14 bases between. The CDR3 has 16 amino acids. CDR3 residues: CASSYQVHGGQETQYF. The CDR3 DNA follows: TGTGCCAGCAGTTACCAGGTCCACGGAGGCCAAGAGACCCAGTACTTC.

The chain uses TRBV7-9 and TRBJ1-1; D might be TRBD1 (6 bases). The V gene's germline CDR1 is SEHNR and CDR2 FQNEAQ (reference sequence). The V end was cut by 4 bases, the J end by 4 bases, with 10 bases between. There are 13 residues in the CDR3. CDR3 DNA sequence: TGTGCCAGCAGCTCTTGGGGGGCCACTGAAGCTTTCTTT. It encodes CASSSWGATEAFF.

The rearrangement joins TRBV6-5 to TRBJ1-1; the match to TRBD1 covers 10 bases. Germline assignment: CDR1 MNHEY and CDR2 SVGAGI. V shed 6 bases, J shed 4 bases, and the junction held 5 bases outside the gene matches. This CDR3 has 14 amino acids. The CDR3 DNA reads as TGTGCCAGCAGGACAGGGGGCCAGGGCACTGAAGCTTTCTTT. Translation gives CASRTGGQGTEAFF.

The CDR3 spells CASSLGQSSSDTQYF. The CDR3 DNA sequence: TGTGCCAGCAGCTTAGGCCAATCTAGCTCAGATACGCAGTATTTT. The V gene is TRBV11-2, the J gene TRBJ2-3; a weak D match, TRBD2 (5 bases). CDR1 and CDR2 from the germline V gene are SGHAT and FQNNGV. The CDR3 spans 15 residues. Trimming took off 1 base at V and 4 bases at J, with 12 bases between the two ends.

This chain connects TRBV7-2 to TRBJ1-1, with a weak D call TRBD1 (6 bases). Deletions cut 1 base from V and 6 bases from J, with 15 bases between. The CDR3 consists of 15 residues. CDR1 SGHTA and CDR2 FQGNSA come from the germline V gene. As DNA, the CDR3 is TGTGCCAGCAGCTTAGTCGTCAGGGGCGCCGCTGAAGCTTTCTTT. This translates into CASSLVVRGAAEAFF.